The rows below give T cell receptor beta chains drawn from one sample of a study of blood T cells in healthy people across ages. TCRdb re-called the 5' RACE reads through MiXCR, storing one row per CDR3 protein. The sample has roughly 1,700,000 distinct CDR3 sequences; approximately 30% are singletons. The specimen was blood. These receptors came from a woman aged 30 to 39 in good health. The CDR3 runs from the conserved cysteine through the conserved F or W. The D gene is left open where the match is weak. Not every row has a clone size; where given, it reads once, few, many or a size class.

size	D	V	J	CDR3	DNA
many	NA	TRBV28	TRBJ2-5	CASRSGTGETQYF	TGTGCCAGCAGGTCCGGGACCGGAGAGACCCAGTACTTC
few	NA	TRBV7-9	TRBJ1-1	CASSPKRQGTEAFF	TGTGCCAGCAGCCCCAAGAGACAAGGCACTGAAGCTTTCTTT
NA	NA	TRBV5-1	TRBJ1-2	CASSLSPDGGYTF	TGCGCCAGCAGCTTGTCGCCGGATGGAGGCTACACCTTC
many	TRBD1	TRBV18	TRBJ2-3	CASSPETGADTQYF	TGTGCCAGCTCACCTGAGACAGGGGCAGATACGCAGTATTTT
NA	NA	TRBV3-1	TRBJ2-3	CASSLGPTGTRYF	TGTGCCAGCAGCCTGGGACCGACAGGCACGCGGTATTTT
NA	NA	TRBV28	TRBJ2-4	CASRGEGARAKNIQYF	TGTGCCAGCAGAGGTGAGGGCGCCAGAGCCAAAAACATTCAGTACTTC
many	NA	TRBV20-1	TRBJ2-4	CSATHPSLAKNIQYF	TGCAGTGCCACCCACCCGAGCCTAGCCAAAAACATTCAGTACTTC
few	NA	TRBV20-1	TRBJ2-1	CSAMSGGASNEQFF	TGCAGTGCTATGAGTGGGGGGGCCAGCAATGAGCAGTTCTTC
few	TRBD1	TRBV10-3	TRBJ1-2	CAIRGDRDGYTF	TGTGCCATCAGGGGGGACAGGGATGGCTACACCTTC
few	NA	TRBV20-1	TRBJ1-2	CSARDFGGNYGYTF	TGCAGTGCTAGAGATTTCGGGGGGAACTATGGCTACACCTTC
once	NA	TRBV9	TRBJ1-1	CASKVGPRGTEAFF	TGTGCCAGCAAGGTGGGTCCACGAGGGACTGAAGCTTTCTTT
many	NA	TRBV5-4	TRBJ2-3	CASSHPGQSDTQYF	TGTGCCAGCAGCCATCCCGGGCAGTCAGATACGCAGTATTTT
many	TRBD2	TRBV20-1	TRBJ2-5	CSARSSREVQETQYF	TGCAGTGCTAGATCCTCGCGGGAGGTACAAGAGACCCAGTACTTC
NA	NA	TRBV6-1	TRBJ2-1	CASRFDRDSPYNEQFF	TGTGCCAGCAGATTCGACCGGGACTCCCCCTACAATGAGCAGTTCTTC
NA	NA	TRBV5-1	TRBJ2-3	CASRGHSTDTQYF	TGCGCCAGCAGAGGACATTCCACAGATACGCAGTATTTT
NA	NA	TRBV4-3	TRBJ1-2	CASSQRGGLGVNYGYTF	TGCGCCAGCAGCCAACGGGGAGGTCTGGGAGTGAACTATGGCTACACCTTC
NA	NA	TRBV20-1	TRBJ2-6	CSATSRPSGANVLTF	TGCAGTGCTACTAGCCGACCTTCTGGGGCCAACGTCCTGACTTTC
NA	NA	TRBV14	TRBJ2-1	CASSPGMRTGEQFF	TGTGCCAGCAGCCCCGGAATGAGGACCGGTGAGCAGTTCTTC
few	NA	TRBV21-1	TRBJ1-5	CASSRGTDSNQPQHF	TGTGCCAGCAGCCGGGGGACAGATAGCAATCAGCCCCAGCATTTT
NA	TRBD2	TRBV10-3	TRBJ2-7	CAISDVTSGRAGSYEQYF	TGTGCCATCAGTGATGTGACTAGCGGGAGAGCGGGATCCTACGAGCAGTACTTC
few	NA	TRBV12-3/TRBV12-4	TRBJ1-6	CASSFHLGIGSPLHF	TGTGCCAGCAGTTTTCACCTAGGGATCGGATCACCCCTCCACTTT
NA	NA	TRBV20-1	TRBJ1-2	CSARYRVGYTF	TGCAGTGCTAGGTACAGGGTTGGCTACACCTTC
NA	NA	TRBV6-6	TRBJ1-2	CASGWREDGYTF	TGTGCCAGCGGGTGGAGGGAAGATGGCTACACCTTC
many	NA	TRBV29-1	TRBJ2-4	CSVTIKQFKNIQYF	TGCAGCGTTACGATTAAACAGTTCAAAAACATTCAGTACTTC
NA	TRBD1	TRBV11-2	TRBJ1-2	CASSRIRTGVGYTF	TGTGCCAGCAGCCGGATACGGACAGGGGTTGGCTACACCTTC
NA	TRBD2	TRBV7-2	TRBJ2-1	CASRPSGISYNEQFF	TGTGCCAGCAGACCTAGCGGGATCTCCTACAATGAGCAGTTCTTC
NA	TRBD2	TRBV20-1	TRBJ2-7	CSAGVSGSSSGEQYF	TGCAGTGCTGGAGTTAGCGGGAGCAGCTCGGGGGAGCAGTACTTC
few	NA	TRBV28	TRBJ2-7	CASSWQGFTYEQYF	TGTGCCAGCAGTTGGCAGGGATTCACCTACGAGCAGTACTTC
few	NA	TRBV3-1	TRBJ2-5	CASSQGRWETQYF	TGTGCCAGCAGCCAAGGTCGTTGGGAGACCCAGTACTTC
NA	TRBD2	TRBV20-1	TRBJ2-3	CSARPGTSGTDTQYF	TGCAGTGCAAGGCCCGGGACTAGCGGCACAGATACGCAGTATTTT
many	NA	TRBV6-2/TRBV6-3	TRBJ2-5	CASSYSESPQETQYF	TGTGCCAGCAGTTACTCGGAGAGCCCCCAAGAGACCCAGTACTTC
many	NA	TRBV10-1	TRBJ2-7	CASSSRTYPYEQYF	TGCGCCAGCAGCAGCCGGACTTACCCCTACGAGCAGTACTTC
many	TRBD2	TRBV5-1	TRBJ2-5	CASSFLAGEETQYF	TGCGCCAGCAGCTTCCTAGCGGGGGAGGAGACCCAGTACTTC
many	NA	TRBV6-4	TRBJ2-1	CASSHPGSSDLAGQFF	TGTGCCAGCAGTCATCCTGGATCTAGCGACCTTGCCGGGCAGTTCTTC
many	TRBD1	TRBV5-1	TRBJ2-1	CASSSDRGRGPYNEQFF	TGCGCCAGCAGCTCTGACAGGGGGCGTGGGCCCTACAATGAGCAGTTCTTC
NA	NA	TRBV29-1	TRBJ2-1	CSGQGQFNEQFF	TGCAGCGGGCAAGGGCAGTTCAATGAGCAGTTCTTC
NA	TRBD2	TRBV5-5	TRBJ2-2	CGSSYGLAGGANTGELFF	TGTGGCAGCAGCTACGGACTAGCGGGGGGCGCAAACACCGGGGAGCTGTTTTTT
NA	NA	TRBV28	TRBJ1-5	CATAVSNQPQHF	TGTGCCACCGCGGTGAGCAATCAGCCCCAGCATTTT
many	NA	TRBV4-2	TRBJ2-6	CASSQDGVVGSGANVLTF	TGTGCCAGCAGCCAAGATGGGGTGGTAGGGTCTGGGGCCAACGTCCTGACTTTC
NA	TRBD2	TRBV7-2	TRBJ2-3	CASSRSGGGNTQYF	TGTGCCAGCAGCCGTTCGGGAGGGGGGAATACGCAGTATTTT
NA	NA	TRBV9	TRBJ2-4	CAGSVEASLFGEQYF	TGTGCCGGCAGCGTAGAGGCGAGTCTCTTTGGTGAGCAGTACTTC